Each of the 6 T cell receptor beta chains below was sequenced from the same sample in a study of CD8+ T cells in alopecia areata (dated by TCRdb to the late 2010s). The method behind the library was the immunoSEQ multiplex PCR assay. For TCR sequencing, RNA was extracted from every sample and reverse transcribed into cDNA to serve as template. Imported from immuneACCESS, the table was reduced by TCRdb to in-frame sequences with V and J called. These copies leave out some clones; in studies compared against another copy, an unresolved V gene accounts for under half, and the cause of the remainder is not known. The sample table records 200,000 or so clones; roughly 56% of these occur just once. Clones ranked in the top ten supply over 4% of the sample. Specimen: CD8+ T cells sorted from blood. Source of these receptors: a human donor in good health.

This clone showed up just a few times. The rearrangement links TRBV4-1 to TRBJ2-5; TRBD1 matches at 9 bases. The CDR3 totals 17 residues. Germline V gene data show CDR1 as MGHRA and CDR2 as YSYEKL. Trimming cost V 3 bases and J 5 bases; bases outside gene matches: 13. The CDR3 nucleotides read TGCGCCAGCAGCCATCCCAGGGGGGACAGGGCGCGGGAGACCCAGTACTTC. Translation: CASSHPRGDRARETQYF.

This clone was picked up a small number of times. J is TRBJ2-1 and V is TRBV29-1; D is undetermined. This CDR3 has 11 amino acids. The germline gives CDR1 SQVTM, CDR2 ANQGSEA. Trimming shortened V by 4 bases and J by 7 bases, and 8 bases separated the two germline ends. Here the CDR3 reads CSVVSRNEQFF. Written as DNA, the CDR3 is TGCAGCGTTGTTAGCAGGAATGAGCAGTTCTTC.

The chain carries TRBV13 and TRBJ2-3, with D tentatively TRBD2 (5 bases). With 2 bases removed from V and 0 bases from J, the gap between germline ends came to 15 bases. There are 17 residues in the CDR3. Germline lookup yields CDR1 PRHDT and CDR2 FYEKMQ (reference sequence). CDR3 DNA sequence: TGTGCCAGCAGCTTACCCGGCTTAGCGTCTAGCACAGATACGCAGTATTTT. Translation gives CASSLPGLASSTDTQYF.

The V and J genes are TRBV27 and TRBJ1-2; D uncertain. Germline V gives CDR1 MNHEY, CDR2 SMNVEV (reference sequence). The length of the CDR3 is 14 residues. V gave up 0 bases and J gave up 8 bases, with 13 bases separating them. The CDR3: CASSLSRGREGYTF. The CDR3 nucleotides are TGTGCCAGCAGTTTATCTCGCGGGAGGGAAGGCTACACCTTC.

V usage is TRBV6-6 and J usage is TRBJ2-6; D is possibly TRBD1 or TRBD2 (7 bases each). CDR1 is MNHNY, CDR2 SVGAGI, per germline (reference sequence). This CDR3 spans 14 amino acids. Trimming took off 11 bases at V and 2 bases at J, with 13 bases between the two ends. The CDR3 loop reads CASQGGAGANVLTF. For the CDR3, the DNA is TGTGCCTCCCAGGGGGGGGCTGGGGCCAACGTCCTGACTTTC.

V is TRBV2 and J is TRBJ2-6; 7 bases line up with TRBD2. CDR1 is SNHLY and CDR2 is FYNNEI in the germline V gene. Unmatched junction bases numbered 13, after V lost 6 bases and J lost 2 bases. This CDR3 spans 18 amino acids. The CDR3 is CASRSLKGREAGANVLTF. In DNA form, the CDR3 reads TGTGCCAGCAGATCATTGAAGGGGAGGGAAGCTGGGGCCAACGTCCTGACTTTC.